This TCR beta chain emerged from a study of blood T cell repertoires in COVID-19. Study background: The cDNA or gDNA used as material had been derived from T cells, B-cell-depleted T cells, or PBMCs.

Trimming cost V 2 bases and J 8 bases; bases outside gene matches: 5. The CDR3 has 14 residues. Germline CDR1 is WSHSY and CDR2 is SAAADI. The authors' processing: Quantification of nucleated cells was approximated via reference gene primer amplification. Data came from immunoSEQ multiplex PCR; TCRdb stores just in-frame clones and leaves some out. For V, J and clone size, that table is used; D and trimming come from the DNA. The repertoire holds more than 90,000 clones, with around 80% as singletons. The receptor was derived from a man aged 60 to 69 with acute or convalescent COVID-19. The sequenced sample was peripheral blood. This chain uses TRBV10-2 with TRBJ1-2; 10 positions match TRBD1. The CDR3 region is CASSEAGTGDGYTF. The CDR3 nucleotides read TGCGCCAGCAGTGAGGCCGGGACAGGGGACGGCTACACCTTC.